This TCR beta chain was recorded in a study of T-cell memory formation after mild COVID-19. CDR3 length equals 14 residues. Germline V gene lookup returns CDR1 SGHRS and CDR2 YFSETQ. Trimming took 4 bases from V and 1 from J; bases not matched to a gene: 2. A few counts support this clonotype. TCRdb reprocessed the 5' RACE reads via MiXCR and lists one record per CDR3 protein. The repertoire holds some 490,000 distinct CDR3 sequences, with 18% as singletons. The clonotype was recovered from an adult woman who had mild COVID-19 (a few samples of this study predate the infection). Cell type and time point are not known. The V call is TRBV5-1, the J call TRBJ2-7; 10 bases fit TRBD1. Input material: PBMCs or a T cell subset sorted from them (not recorded which). The CDR3 spells CASSGTGDSYEQYF. The CDR3 nucleotides read TGCGCCAGCAGCGGGACAGGGGATTCCTACGAGCAGTACTTC.